These 8 T cell receptor beta chains share one sample of origin, sequenced in a study of T cells in Graves' hyperthyroidism and ophthalmopathy. Using RNA transcripts as the source, TCR beta CDR3 regions were amplified. An initial round of RT-PCR targeting the TCR CDR3 relied on the HTBI primer set. TCRdb reprocessed the multiplex PCR reads via MiXCR and lists one record per CDR3 protein. This sample has over 400,000 distinct CDR3 sequences, with approximately 23% found just once. Sequenced input: blood. The receptors shown here come from a woman aged 70-85 years with Graves' ophthalmopathy.

The V call is TRBV28, the J call TRBJ1-2; 12 bases are a match to TRBD1. After removal of 7 bases from V and 8 bases from J, the junction contained 8 bases not matched to a gene. CDR3 length: 14 residues. Germline V CDR1 and CDR2: MDHEN, SYDVKM. The CDR3 loop reads CASTQGQGASGYTF. The DNA of the CDR3 is TGTGCCAGCACCCAGGGACAGGGGGCAAGCGGCTACACCTTC.

This clonotype showed up many times. V gene TRBV29-1 combines with J gene TRBJ2-7; TRBD2 matches at 8 bases. The CDR3 length is 13 residues. The V segment lost 6 bases and the J segment 6 bases; nucleotides outside the gene matches: 10. The germline CDR1 and CDR2 sequences are SQVTM and ANQGSEA. CDR3 sequence reads: CSVGGGNGGEQYF. In DNA form, the CDR3 reads TGCAGCGTCGGCGGGGGGAACGGAGGCGAGCAGTACTTC.

A few counts support this clonotype. The CDR3 bases are TGTGCCAGCAGCACGAAGGGGGGGCTGAACACTGAAGCTTTCTTT. Its protein is CASSTKGGLNTEAFF. The chain carries TRBV7-2 and TRBJ1-1; D perhaps matches TRBD1 (6 bases). V lost 5 bases, J lost 0 bases, and 13 bases lay in between. Germline V gene sequence: CDR1 SGHTA, CDR2 FQGNSA. This CDR3 has 15 residues.

This clonotype was seen just once. A much larger clone lies a single base off, so this may be a read error. The chain carries TRBV7-3 and TRBJ1-5, with 8 bases fitting TRBD1. Germline V gene data show CDR1 as SGHTA and CDR2 as FQGTGA. The V and J ends lost 3 bases and 6 bases, in that order; junction bases with no gene match: 7. CDR3 size: 15 residues. The CDR3 nucleotides are TGTGCCAGCAGCTTGGGGCGACAGGGGACTCAGCCCCAGCATTTT. Residues: CASSLGRQGTQPQHF.

The chain employs TRBV3-1 and TRBJ2-1; D unresolved. Between the trimmed V and J ends, which lost 1 base and 7 bases, there was a span of 11 bases. This CDR3 contains 14 residues. Per the germline V gene, CDR1 is LGHDT and CDR2 is YNNKEL (reference sequence). CDR3 protein: CASSQALWGNEQFF. The DNA of the CDR3 is TGTGCCAGCAGCCAAGCCTTGTGGGGAAATGAGCAGTTCTTC.

V is TRBV7-3 and J is TRBJ2-2; tentatively, D is TRBD2 (6 bases). The CDR3 totals 16 residues. V shed 1 base and J shed 1 base, with 10 bases lying between them. The germline gives CDR1 SGHTA, CDR2 FQGTGA. CDR3: CASSLIAGRNTGELFF. The CDR3 bases are TGTGCCAGCAGCTTAATCGCGGGACGGAACACCGGGGAGCTGTTTTTT.

Concerning this clonotype itself: Since a much larger clone is just one base distant, this may be a read error. CDR3 amino acids: CASSRKPGQVGSDTQYF. In nucleotides, the CDR3 is TGTGCCAGCAGCAGAAAGCCGGGACAGGTCGGATCAGATACGCAGTATTTT. The chain employs TRBV11-3 and TRBJ2-3; 8 bases agree with TRBD1. V trimming: 5 bases; J trimming: 4 bases; junction bases outside the gene matches: 14. From germline, CDR1 is SGHNT and CDR2 YENEEA. The CDR3 runs to 17 residues.

This clonotype was counted ten times or more. The chain joins TRBV12-3 or TRBV12-4 to TRBJ2-3, with a possible D match to TRBD2 (5 bases). CDR3 size: 12 residues. Trimming removed 6 bases at V and 6 bases at J, with 10 bases between. CDR3 nucleotides: TGTGCCAGCAGAGCGGACTCTGATACGCAGTATTTT. Its protein is CASRADSDTQYF.